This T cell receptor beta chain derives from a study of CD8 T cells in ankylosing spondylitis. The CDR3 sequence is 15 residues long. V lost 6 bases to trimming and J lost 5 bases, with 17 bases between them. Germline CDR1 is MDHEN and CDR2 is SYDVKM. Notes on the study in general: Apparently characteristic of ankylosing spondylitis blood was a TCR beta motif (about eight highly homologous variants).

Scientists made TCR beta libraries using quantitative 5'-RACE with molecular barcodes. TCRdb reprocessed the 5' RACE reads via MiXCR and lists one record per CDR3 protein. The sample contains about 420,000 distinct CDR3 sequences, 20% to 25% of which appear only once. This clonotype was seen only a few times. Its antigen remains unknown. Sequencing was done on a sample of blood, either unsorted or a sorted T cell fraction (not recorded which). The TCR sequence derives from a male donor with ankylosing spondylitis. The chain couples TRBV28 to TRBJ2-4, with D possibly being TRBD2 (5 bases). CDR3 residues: CASREGGLVENIQYF. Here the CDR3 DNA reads TGTGCCAGCAGAGAGGGCGGTCTTGTCGAAAACATTCAGTACTTC.